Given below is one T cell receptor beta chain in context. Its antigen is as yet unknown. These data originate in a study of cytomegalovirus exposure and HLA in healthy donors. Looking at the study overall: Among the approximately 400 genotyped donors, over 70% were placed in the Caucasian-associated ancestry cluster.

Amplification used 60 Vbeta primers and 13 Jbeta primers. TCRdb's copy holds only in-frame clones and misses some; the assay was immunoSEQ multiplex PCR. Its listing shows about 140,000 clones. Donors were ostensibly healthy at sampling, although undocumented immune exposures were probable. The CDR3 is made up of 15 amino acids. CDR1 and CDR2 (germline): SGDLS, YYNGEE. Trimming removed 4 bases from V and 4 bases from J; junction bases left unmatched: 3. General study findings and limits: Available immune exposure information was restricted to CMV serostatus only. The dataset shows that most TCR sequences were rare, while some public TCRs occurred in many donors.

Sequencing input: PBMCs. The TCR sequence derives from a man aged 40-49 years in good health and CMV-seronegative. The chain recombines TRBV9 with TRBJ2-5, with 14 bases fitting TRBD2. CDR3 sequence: CASSPGLAGGETQYF. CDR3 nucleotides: TGTGCCAGCAGCCCCGGACTAGCGGGAGGAGAGACCCAGTACTTC.